The present T cell receptor (beta chain) was sequenced within a study of blood T cell repertoires in COVID-19 (dated by TCRdb to 2020 to 2021). About the investigation overall: Collaborator samples came from the United States, Italy and Spain and covered acute and convalescent phases of COVID-19. The prospective study material was composed of cDNA or gDNA derived from T cells, B-cell-depleted T cells, or PBMCs. The dataset comprised deeply sampled blood TCRbeta repertoires from subjects exposed to, actively infected with, or recovered from COVID-19. The repertoires were released in a freely available public database meant as a resource for research on the immune response to SARS-CoV-2. The samples were drawn from the first 160 participants of the ongoing ImmuneRACE study and from some 1,300 subjects provided by 6 global collaborators. A de-identified subject ID, COVID-19 status, age in years and sex were almost always included in the sample metadata. HLA class I and class II types, where available, came from metadata supplied by the sample provider rather than from assay-based typing.

Here is what the overall study found, with its caveats: How much clinical and demographic metadata was included differed by source and by participant, and the metadata was provided uncurated.

The CDR3 contains 18 residues, cysteine and phenylalanine counted. The retained sequence is limited to the CDR3, 54 bases, with the frame set at the first base. Trimming removed 6 bases from V and 1 base from J; the gene matches leave 16 bases unexplained. CDR1 SNHLY and CDR2 FYNNEI were looked up in the germline V gene. Enrolling through a virtual design, the prospective study's participants ranged in age from roughly 18 to 90 years and lived across some 22 United States geographic areas. Cohort assignment in the prospective study relied on participant-reported clinical history from a screening survey and a study questionnaire. ImmuneRACE Cohort 3 recovered participants were defined by two consecutive negative NP/OP PCR tests, healthcare professional clearance, or symptom resolution. Mobile phlebotomists in the prospective study collected whole blood, serum and a nasopharyngeal or oropharyngeal swab from every participant. Additional blood draws and questionnaires over an approximately two-month period could optionally be provided by prospective study participants. Blood samples from the prospective study were shipped frozen or at room temperature prior to DNA extraction.

The immunoSEQ Assay, a bias-controlled multiplex PCR, was used to amplify TCRbeta CDR3 regions from genomic DNA. The original pipeline was this. Within the assay, amplification of reference gene primers was used to estimate how many nucleated cells each sample contained. Sequence reads were collapsed and filtered to measure the absolute abundance of every unique TCRbeta CDR3 rearrangement. Productive Simpson clonality was computed per sample as the square root of Simpson's diversity index over productive rearrangements. The table comes from immuneACCESS by way of TCRdb, which keeps in-frame sequences with V and J called. Part of the clones is missing from these tables; in studies checked, under half for an unresolved V gene and the rest for unknown reasons. That table furnishes V, J and clone size, whereas the DNA furnished D and trimming. This sample lists over 250,000 clones; around 87% were detected once. Jointly, the top ten make up under 3% of the sample.

Points on this clone: Its cognate antigen has yet to be identified. Nothing much larger sits one base from this clone, and base qualities are not available.

This receptor chain uses TRBV2 and TRBJ2-5; 8 bases in the junction line up with TRBD2. Sequenced input: PBMCs or T cells enriched from blood (not recorded which). The sequence derives from a woman aged 18-35 years who had recovered from COVID-19. The nucleotides are TGTGCCAGCAGCCTCTCAGGAGGAGGGCTAGCGGGCCAAGAGACCCAGTACTTC. Its amino acids are CASSLSGGGLAGQETQYF.